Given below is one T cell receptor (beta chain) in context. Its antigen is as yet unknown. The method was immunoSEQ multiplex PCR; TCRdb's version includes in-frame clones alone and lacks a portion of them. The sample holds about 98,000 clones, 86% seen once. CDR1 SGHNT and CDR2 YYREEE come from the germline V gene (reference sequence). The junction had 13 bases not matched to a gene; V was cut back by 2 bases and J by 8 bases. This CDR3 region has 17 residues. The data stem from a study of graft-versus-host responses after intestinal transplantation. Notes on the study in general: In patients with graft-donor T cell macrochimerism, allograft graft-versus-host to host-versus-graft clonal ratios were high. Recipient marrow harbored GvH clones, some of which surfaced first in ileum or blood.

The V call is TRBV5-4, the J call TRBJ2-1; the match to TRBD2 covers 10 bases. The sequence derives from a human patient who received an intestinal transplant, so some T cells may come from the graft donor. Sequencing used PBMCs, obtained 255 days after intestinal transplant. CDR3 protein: CASSFPSRWSGRDEQFF. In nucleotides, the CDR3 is TGTGCCAGCAGCTTCCCCTCCCGTTGGAGCGGGAGGGATGAGCAGTTCTTC.